This is a list of T cell receptor beta chains from one sample in a study of T cell responses to AZD1222 COVID-19 vaccine. Assay: immunoSEQ multiplex PCR; the TCRdb copy retains only in-frame clones and omits some. The data contain some 86,000 clones, over 75% of them singletons. The sample consisted of peripheral blood, taken on day 0 of AZD1222 vaccination. All receptors derive from an adult in good health. Each CDR3 is given with its conserved first and last residue. Each record gives: D gene, V gene, clone size, J gene, CDR3 DNA, CDR3 protein. The D gene is left open where the match is weak. Only some rows state a clone size, as once, few, many or a class for expanded clones.

NA,TRBV11-3,NA,TRBJ2-2,TGTGCCAGCAGCTTAGATAGGAGCACCGGGGAGCTGTTTTTT,CASSLDRSTGELFF
NA,TRBV2,NA,TRBJ2-7,TGTGCCAGCAGCCTAAGAACCACCAGACTATCATTC,CASSLRTTRLSF
NA,TRBV24-1,NA,TRBJ1-5,TGTGCCACCAGAGGGAGCGGGGGCGGTCAGCCCCAGCATTTT,CATRGSGGGQPQHF
NA,TRBV2,NA,TRBJ2-3,TGTGCCAGCAGTGGGCCGGACCGATGGGCAGATACGCAGTATTTT,CASSGPDRWADTQYF
NA,TRBV10-2,NA,TRBJ2-2,TGCGCCAGCCGGCGAGGGGAAGACAGAGCCACCGGGGAGCTGTTTTTT,CASRRGEDRATGELFF
NA,TRBV5-1,few,TRBJ2-1,TGCGCCAGCAGCTTGCTGTTCAGCCCCAATGAGCAGTTCTTC,CASSLLFSPNEQFF
NA,TRBV28,NA,TRBJ1-5,TGTGCCAGCAGCTACCGGGGGAAGGGCAATCAGCCCCAGCATTTT,CASSYRGKGNQPQHF
TRBD1,TRBV6-1,NA,TRBJ2-7,TGTGCCAGCAGTGAAGTCAATCTGTACGGTGCCGGGACAGGGGTTAGGTACGAGCAGTACTTC,CASSEVNLYGAGTGVRYEQYF
NA,TRBV2,NA,TRBJ1-2,TGTGCCAGCAAGGGTACTTGGTTTGAAGTCGAGGGCTACACCTTC,CASKGTWFEVEGYTF
TRBD1,TRBV5-1,once,TRBJ1-4,TGCGCCAGCAGAGGGGGACAGGGGGCGACTAATGAAAAACTGTTTTTT,CASRGGQGATNEKLFF
NA,TRBV4-1,NA,TRBJ1-2,TGCGCCAGCAGCCACCCGGGCTATCCCTACACCTTC,CASSHPGYPYTF
NA,TRBV28,NA,TRBJ2-5,TGTGCCAGCAGTTCCGACAGGAGTCAAGAGACCCAGTACTTC,CASSSDRSQETQYF
TRBD2,TRBV19,NA,TRBJ2-1,TGTGCCAGTAGTCTCCGCGGGAGTGTTCCTGAGCAGTTCTTC,CASSLRGSVPEQFF
NA,TRBV5-4,NA,TRBJ1-1,TGTGCCAGCCAGTATGGGACGAACACTGAAGCTTTCTTT,CASQYGTNTEAFF
NA,TRBV7-9,NA,TRBJ1-3,TGTGCCAGCAGCTTAGCGCGGTTGGGGGAAAACACCATATATTTT,CASSLARLGENTIYF
TRBD1,TRBV12-3/TRBV12-4,NA,TRBJ1-4,TGTGCCAGCAGTCCAGGACAGGGTGTAAAACTGTTTTTT,CASSPGQGVKLFF
NA,TRBV5-8,once,TRBJ1-4,TGTGCCAGCAGCTTCAGTACGGGCCTCCGGGTTGAAAAACTGTTTTTT,CASSFSTGLRVEKLFF
NA,TRBV19,NA,TRBJ2-1,TGTGCCAGTAGCTTCAGGGGAGGCAATGAGCAGTTCTTC,CASSFRGGNEQFF
TRBD1,TRBV6-5,NA,TRBJ1-2,TGTGCCAGCAGTTCCTGGACAGGGGGTTACTATGGCTACACCTTC,CASSSWTGGYYGYTF
TRBD1,TRBV10-3,NA,TRBJ2-2,TGTGCCATCAGTGAGAGAGACAGGGGAACGAACACCGGGGAGCTGTTTTTT,CAISERDRGTNTGELFF
TRBD1,TRBV25-1,few,TRBJ1-2,TGTGCCACTCAGCAGGGGGGGGGCAGGTATGGCTACACCTTC,CATQQGGGRYGYTF
NA,TRBV28,once,TRBJ2-7,TGTGCCAGCAGTTTCAGCGGGGTCCATGACAGGGACTACGAGCAGTACTTC,CASSFSGVHDRDYEQYF
TRBD2,TRBV19,NA,TRBJ2-1,TGTGCCAGTAGTATTTCGGGGGGGGCATACAATGAGCAGTTCTTC,CASSISGGAYNEQFF
NA,TRBV27,NA,TRBJ2-7,TGTGCCAGCAGTTTAGCCGACAGGCCCTACGAGCAGTACTTC,CASSLADRPYEQYF
NA,TRBV24-1,NA,TRBJ2-1,TGTGCCACCAGTGGGGGAATAGGGTTCTACAATGAGCAGTTCTTC,CATSGGIGFYNEQFF
NA,TRBV30,NA,TRBJ1-6,TGTGCCTGGAGATCACAGGGCTCCTATAATTCACCCCTCCACTTT,CAWRSQGSYNSPLHF
NA,TRBV14,NA,TRBJ2-7,TGTGCCAGCAGCTTGAGCTCCTACGAGCAGTACTTC,CASSLSSYEQYF
NA,TRBV30,NA,TRBJ2-7,TGTGCCTGGAGTGTTGGATTTGGCAACGAGCAGTACTTC,CAWSVGFGNEQYF
NA,TRBV4-1,once,TRBJ1-3,TGCGCCAGCAGCCAGGAATCCTCTGGAAACACCATATATTTT,CASSQESSGNTIYF
TRBD2,TRBV18,NA,TRBJ2-3,TGTGCCAGCTCACCTCCCATGGCGGGGGGGTCGAGCACAGATACGCAGTATTTT,CASSPPMAGGSSTDTQYF
TRBD1,TRBV11-2,NA,TRBJ2-1,TGTGCCAGCAGCGCCGGACAGGGGGCCTACAATGAGCAGTTCTTC,CASSAGQGAYNEQFF
NA,TRBV7-5,NA,TRBJ2-1,TGTGTCAGAAGCCCAGGACTAGCGGGGAGCTCCTACAATGAGCAGTTCTTC,CVRSPGLAGSSYNEQFF
NA,TRBV25-1,NA,TRBJ2-5,TGTGCCAGCAGTGATCAGTACCAAGAGACCCAGTACTTC,CASSDQYQETQYF
TRBD1,TRBV7-6,NA,TRBJ2-2,TGTGCCAGCAGCCAGAGGACAGGGTTAATTAACACCGGGGAGCTGTTTTTT,CASSQRTGLINTGELFF
TRBD1,TRBV4-1,NA,TRBJ1-4,TGCGCCAGCAGCCAAGGGGACAGGGTTACCGAAAAACTGTTTTTT,CASSQGDRVTEKLFF
NA,TRBV10-1,once,TRBJ1-5,TGCGCCAGCAGTGATGGGAATCAGCCCCAGCATTTT,CASSDGNQPQHF
TRBD1,TRBV5-1,NA,TRBJ1-1,TGCGCCAGCAGCTTCATAACAGGGGGCGGGAACACTGAAGCTTTCTTT,CASSFITGGGNTEAFF
TRBD2,TRBV5-6,NA,TRBJ2-1,TGTGCCAGCAGCAAACAACTAGCGGGGGGCTTTAGCTCCTACAATGAGCAGTTCTTC,CASSKQLAGGFSSYNEQFF
TRBD1,TRBV18,NA,TRBJ2-7,TGTGCCAGCTCACCTAATCAGGACAGGGCCAACGAGCAGTACTTC,CASSPNQDRANEQYF
NA,TRBV5-8,NA,TRBJ2-1,TGTGCCAGCAGTTTTAGAGGCTCCTACAATGAGCAGTTCTTC,CASSFRGSYNEQFF